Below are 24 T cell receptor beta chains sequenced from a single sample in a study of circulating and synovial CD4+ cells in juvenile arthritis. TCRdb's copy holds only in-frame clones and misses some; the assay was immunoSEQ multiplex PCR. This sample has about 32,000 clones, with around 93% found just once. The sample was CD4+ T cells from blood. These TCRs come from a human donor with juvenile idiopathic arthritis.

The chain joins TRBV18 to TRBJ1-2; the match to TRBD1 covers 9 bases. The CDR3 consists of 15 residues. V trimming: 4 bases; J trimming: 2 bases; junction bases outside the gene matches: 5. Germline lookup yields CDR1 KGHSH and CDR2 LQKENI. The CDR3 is CASSRDREVNYGYTF. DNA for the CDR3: TGTGCCAGCTCACGGGACAGGGAAGTAAACTATGGCTACACCTTC.

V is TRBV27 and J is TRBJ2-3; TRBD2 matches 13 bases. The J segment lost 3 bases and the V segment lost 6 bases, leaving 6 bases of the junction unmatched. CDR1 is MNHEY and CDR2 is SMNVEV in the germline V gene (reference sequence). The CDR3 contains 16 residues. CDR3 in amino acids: CASSPRTSGRTDTQYF. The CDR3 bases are TGTGCCAGCAGCCCGAGGACTAGCGGGAGAACAGATACGCAGTATTTT.

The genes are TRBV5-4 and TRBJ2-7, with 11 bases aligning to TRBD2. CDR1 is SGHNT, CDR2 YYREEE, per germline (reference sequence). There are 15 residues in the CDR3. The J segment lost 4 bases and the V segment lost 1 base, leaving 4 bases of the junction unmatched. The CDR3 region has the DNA TGTGCCAGCAGCTTGACTAGCGGGAGTGAGTACGAGCAGTACTTC. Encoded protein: CASSLTSGSEYEQYF.

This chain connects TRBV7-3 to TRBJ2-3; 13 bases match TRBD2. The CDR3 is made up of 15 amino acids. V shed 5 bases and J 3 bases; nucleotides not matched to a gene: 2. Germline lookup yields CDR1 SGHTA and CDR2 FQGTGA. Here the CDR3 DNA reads TGTGCCAGCAGCCGGACTAGCGGGAGTACAGATACGCAGTATTTT. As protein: CASSRTSGSTDTQYF.

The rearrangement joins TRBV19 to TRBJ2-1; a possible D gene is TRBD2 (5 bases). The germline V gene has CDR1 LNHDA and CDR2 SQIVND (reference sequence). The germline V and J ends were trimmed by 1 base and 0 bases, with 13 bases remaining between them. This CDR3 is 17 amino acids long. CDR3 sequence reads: CASSIVSQRSSYNEQFF. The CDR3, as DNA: TGTGCCAGTAGTATAGTAAGCCAGCGGAGCTCCTACAATGAGCAGTTCTTC. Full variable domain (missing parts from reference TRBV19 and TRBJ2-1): DGGITQSPKYLFRKEGQNVTLSCEQNLNHDAMYWYRQDPGQGLRLIYYSQIVNDFQKGDIAEGYSVSREKKESFPLTVTSAQKNPTAFYLCASSIVSQRSSYNEQFFGPGTRLTVL.

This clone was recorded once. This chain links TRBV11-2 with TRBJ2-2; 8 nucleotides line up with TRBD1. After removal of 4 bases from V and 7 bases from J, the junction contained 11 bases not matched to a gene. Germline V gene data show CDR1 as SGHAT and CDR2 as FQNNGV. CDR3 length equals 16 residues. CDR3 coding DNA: TGTGCCAGCAGCTCAGGACCCAGACAGGGGTTCGGGGAGCTGTTTTTT. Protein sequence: CASSSGPRQGFGELFF.

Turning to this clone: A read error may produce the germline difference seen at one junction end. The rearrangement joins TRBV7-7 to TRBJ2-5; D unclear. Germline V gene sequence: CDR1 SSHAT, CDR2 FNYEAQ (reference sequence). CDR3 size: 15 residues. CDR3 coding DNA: TGTGCTAGCAGCTTAGTGTACTTACAGCAAGAGACCCAGTACTTC. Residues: CASSLVYLQQETQYF.

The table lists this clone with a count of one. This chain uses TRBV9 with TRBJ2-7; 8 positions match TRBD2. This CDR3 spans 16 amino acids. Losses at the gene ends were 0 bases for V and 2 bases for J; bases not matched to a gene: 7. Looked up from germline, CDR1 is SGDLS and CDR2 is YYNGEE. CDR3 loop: CASSVATGGAAYEQYF. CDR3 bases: TGTGCCAGCAGCGTAGCTACGGGGGGGGCCGCCTACGAGCAGTACTTC.

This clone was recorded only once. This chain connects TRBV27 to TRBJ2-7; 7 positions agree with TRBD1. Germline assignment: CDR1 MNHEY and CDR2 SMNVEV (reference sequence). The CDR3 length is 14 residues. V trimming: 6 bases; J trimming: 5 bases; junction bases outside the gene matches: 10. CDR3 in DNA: TGTGCCAGCAGGTCGATAGGCAGGGGGAACGAGCAGTACTTC. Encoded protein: CASRSIGRGNEQYF.

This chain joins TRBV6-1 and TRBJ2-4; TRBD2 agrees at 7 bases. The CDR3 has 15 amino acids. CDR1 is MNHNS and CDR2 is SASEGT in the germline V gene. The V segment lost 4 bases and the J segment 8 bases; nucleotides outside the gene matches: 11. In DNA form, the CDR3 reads TGTGCCAGCAGTGGGGAGACTAGCCTGGTTGACATTCAGTACTTC. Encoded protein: CASSGETSLVDIQYF.

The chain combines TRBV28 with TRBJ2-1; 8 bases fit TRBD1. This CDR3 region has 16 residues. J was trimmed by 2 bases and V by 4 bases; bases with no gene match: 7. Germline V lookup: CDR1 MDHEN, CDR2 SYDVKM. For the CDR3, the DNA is TGTGCCAGCAGTTCCTACAGGGGGTCCCCCTACAATGAGCAGTTCTTC. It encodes CASSSYRGSPYNEQFF.

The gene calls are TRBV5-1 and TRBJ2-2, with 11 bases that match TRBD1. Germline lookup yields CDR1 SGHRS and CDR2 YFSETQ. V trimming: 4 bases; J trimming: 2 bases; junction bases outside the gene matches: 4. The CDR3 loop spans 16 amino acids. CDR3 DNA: TGCGCCAGCAGCCCCGGGACAGGGGGTAACACCGGGGAGCTGTTTTTT. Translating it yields CASSPGTGGNTGELFF.

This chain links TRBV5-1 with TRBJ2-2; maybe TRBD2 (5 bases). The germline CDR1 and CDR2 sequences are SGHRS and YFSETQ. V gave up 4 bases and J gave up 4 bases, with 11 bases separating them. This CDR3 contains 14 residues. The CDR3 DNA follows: TGCGCCAGCAGCCCTGGACTGGGCACCGGGGAGCTGTTTTTT. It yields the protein CASSPGLGTGELFF.

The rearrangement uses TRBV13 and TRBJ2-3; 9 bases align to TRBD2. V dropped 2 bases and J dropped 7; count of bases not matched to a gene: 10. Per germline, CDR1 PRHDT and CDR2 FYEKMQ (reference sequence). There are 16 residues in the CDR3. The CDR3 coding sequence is TGTGCCAGCAGCTTATCACCTAGCGGGACGCCTAATACGCAGTATTTT. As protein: CASSLSPSGTPNTQYF. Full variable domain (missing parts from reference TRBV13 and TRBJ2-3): AAGVIQSPRHLIKEKRETATLKCYPIPRHDTVYWYQQGPGQDPQFLISFYEKMQSDKGSIPDRFSAQQFSDYHSELNMSSLELGDSALYFCASSLSPSGTPNTQYFGPGTRLTVL.

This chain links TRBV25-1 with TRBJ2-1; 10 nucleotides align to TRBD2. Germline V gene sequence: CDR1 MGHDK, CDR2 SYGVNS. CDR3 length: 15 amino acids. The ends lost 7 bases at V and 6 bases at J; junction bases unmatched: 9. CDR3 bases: TGTGCCAGCACTCGCGAGCGGGAGGGCTCCAATGAGCAGTTCTTC. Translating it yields CASTREREGSNEQFF.

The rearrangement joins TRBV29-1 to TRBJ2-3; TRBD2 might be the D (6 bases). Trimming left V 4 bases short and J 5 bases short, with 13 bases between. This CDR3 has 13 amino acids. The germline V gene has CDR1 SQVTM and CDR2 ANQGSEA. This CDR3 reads CSVGAWGEDTQYF. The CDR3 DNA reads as TGCAGCGTTGGGGCTTGGGGGGAAGATACGCAGTATTTT.

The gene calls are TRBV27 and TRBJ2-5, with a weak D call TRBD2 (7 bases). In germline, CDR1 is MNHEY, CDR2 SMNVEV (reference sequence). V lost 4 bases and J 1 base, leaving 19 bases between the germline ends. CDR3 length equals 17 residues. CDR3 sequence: CASSSRDYKGVQETQYF. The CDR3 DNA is TGTGCCAGCAGTTCCCGGGACTACAAGGGGGTCCAAGAGACCCAGTACTTC.

DNA for the CDR3: TGCGCCAGCAGCCAACTTAGCGGGAGGGCCCCCAATGAGCAGTTCTTC. Translation: CASSQLSGRAPNEQFF. The chain links TRBV4-1 to TRBJ2-1, with 11 bases lining up with TRBD2. There are 16 residues in the CDR3. Germline values: CDR1 MGHRA, CDR2 YSYEKL. The trim removed 2 bases at V and 6 bases at J, leaving 6 bases unmatched.

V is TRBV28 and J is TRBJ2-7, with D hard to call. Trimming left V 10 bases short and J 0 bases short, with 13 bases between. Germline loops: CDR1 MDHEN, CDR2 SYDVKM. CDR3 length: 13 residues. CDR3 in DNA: TGTGCCACCCTTCGACCTAGCTCCTACGAGCAGTACTTC. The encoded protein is CATLRPSSYEQYF.

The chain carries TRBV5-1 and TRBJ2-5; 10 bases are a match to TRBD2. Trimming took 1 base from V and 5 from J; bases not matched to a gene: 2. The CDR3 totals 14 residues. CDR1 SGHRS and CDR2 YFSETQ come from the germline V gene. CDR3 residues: CASSLKLAGETQYF. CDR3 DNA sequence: TGCGCCAGCAGCTTGAAACTAGCGGGGGAGACCCAGTACTTC.

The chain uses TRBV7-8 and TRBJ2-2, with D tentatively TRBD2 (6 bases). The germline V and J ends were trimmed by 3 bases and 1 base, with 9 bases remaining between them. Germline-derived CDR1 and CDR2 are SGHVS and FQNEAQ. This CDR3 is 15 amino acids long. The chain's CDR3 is CASSLGTLNTGELFF. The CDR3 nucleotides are TGTGCCAGCAGCTTGGGGACTCTGAACACCGGGGAGCTGTTTTTT.

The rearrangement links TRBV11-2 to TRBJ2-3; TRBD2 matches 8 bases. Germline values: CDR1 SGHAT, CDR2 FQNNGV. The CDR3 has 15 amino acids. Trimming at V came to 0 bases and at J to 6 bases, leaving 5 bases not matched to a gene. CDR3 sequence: CASSLDVTGGDTQYF. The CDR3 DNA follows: TGTGCCAGCAGCTTAGACGTAACGGGAGGGGATACGCAGTATTTT.

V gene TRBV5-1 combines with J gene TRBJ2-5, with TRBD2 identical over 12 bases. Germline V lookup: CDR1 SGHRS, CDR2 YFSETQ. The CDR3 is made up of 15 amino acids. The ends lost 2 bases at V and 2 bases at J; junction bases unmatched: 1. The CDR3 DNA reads TGCGCCAGCAGCTTTGGACTAGCGGGGCAAGAGACCCAGTACTTC. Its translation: CASSFGLAGQETQYF.

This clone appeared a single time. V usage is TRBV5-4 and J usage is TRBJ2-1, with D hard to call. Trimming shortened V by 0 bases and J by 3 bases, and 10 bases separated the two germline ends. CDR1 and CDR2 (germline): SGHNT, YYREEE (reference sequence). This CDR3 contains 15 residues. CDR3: CASSLVASDYNEQFF. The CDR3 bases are TGTGCCAGCAGCTTGGTGGCCAGCGACTACAATGAGCAGTTCTTC.